This T cell receptor beta chain derives from a study of blood T cell repertoires in COVID-19. Study-level information: From the United States, Italy and Spain came samples of acute and convalescent COVID-19. PBMCs, B-cell-depleted T cells, or T cells provided the cDNA or gDNA that made up the material.

In the source study's methods: Amplification of reference gene primers was used by the study to estimate nucleated cell counts. Some clones are missing from TCRdb's copy, which holds only in-frame ones; the method was immunoSEQ multiplex PCR. Clonal size and the V and J genes are those of that table, whereas D and trimming came from the DNA. The sample carries 55,000 to 65,000 clones, 79% recorded once. CDR3 size: 15 residues. Trimming stripped 6 bases from V and 6 bases from J, with 19 bases between. Looked up from germline, CDR1 is MNHNS and CDR2 is SASEGT. The sample consisted of peripheral blood. The V call is TRBV6-1, the J call TRBJ2-3, with D maybe TRBD2 (6 bases). This TCR was sampled from a man in his 60s with acute or convalescent COVID-19. The CDR3 here is CASRRDSLGSDTQYF. The CDR3 DNA is TGTGCCAGCAGGCGGGACTCCCTCGGGAGCGATACGCAGTATTTT.